A single sample is the source of the 30 T cell receptor beta chains below, sequenced in a study of T-cell reconstitution after alpha-beta-depleted transplantation in children. Unique molecular identifiers featured in how the TCRbeta library was prepared. MiXCR was run by TCRdb on the PCR reads, yielding one entry per CDR3 protein. Here the sample spans approximately 650,000 distinct CDR3 sequences, about an eighth being singletons. The sequencing used PBMCs, collected before TCRalphabeta/CD19-depleted stem cell transplant. The receptors originated from a girl aged 2-15 years with congenital amegakaryocytic thrombocytopenia, due to receive a stem cell transplant.

This clonotype was seen ten or more times. The chain recombines TRBV20-1 with TRBJ2-4; D call uncertain. This CDR3 is 13 amino acids long. V was cut by 2 bases and J by 0 bases, with 5 bases left in between. Germline V gives CDR1 DFQATT, CDR2 SNEGSKA (reference sequence). CDR3 region: CSARLIAKNIQYF. CDR3 in DNA: TGCAGTGCTAGATTAATAGCCAAAAACATTCAGTACTTC.

Only a few counts were recorded for this clonotype. The chain employs TRBV20-1 and TRBJ2-5; D unclear. Looked up from germline, CDR1 is DFQATT and CDR2 is SNEGSKA (reference sequence). This CDR3 spans 13 amino acids. The V and J ends lost 0 bases and 5 bases respectively, with 10 bases between them. The DNA of the CDR3 is TGCAGTGCTAGAGATCCTGGTAGCGAGACCCAGTACTTC. This gives the protein CSARDPGSETQYF.

Turning to this clonotype: With a much larger clone just one base away, this may be a read error. The gene calls are TRBV5-1 and TRBJ2-3; tentative D call: TRBD1 (7 bases). The V end lost 4 bases, the J end lost 4 bases, and 28 bases lay between the germline ends. The CDR3 totals 19 residues. Germline CDR1 and CDR2: SGHRS and YFSETQ. CDR3: CASSDWRGQQRFSSDTQYF. The CDR3 DNA reads as TGCGCCAGCAGCGACTGGCGGGGACAGCAAAGGTTCTCATCAGATACGCAGTATTTT.

This clonotype was seen more than once but under ten times. The chain recombines TRBV11-2 with TRBJ1-4; TRBD1 matches at 7 bases. The J segment lost 4 bases and the V segment lost 1 base, leaving 3 bases of the junction unmatched. CDR3 size: 15 residues. Looked up from germline, CDR1 is SGHAT and CDR2 is FQNNGV. Here the CDR3 reads CASSLVGTVNEKLFF. DNA of the CDR3: TGTGCCAGCAGCTTAGTGGGGACAGTTAATGAAAAACTGTTTTTT. The full variable domain, completed using reference TRBV11-2 and TRBJ1-4, is EAGVAQSPRYKIIEKRQSVAFWCNPISGHATLYWYQQILGQGPKLLIQFQNNGVVDDSQLPKDRFSAERLKGVDSTLKIQPAKLEDSAVYLCASSLVGTVNEKLFFGSGTQLSVL.

This clonotype occurred many times. The rearrangement links TRBV5-1 to TRBJ2-7, with D possibly matching TRBD2 (5 bases). In germline, CDR1 is SGHRS, CDR2 YFSETQ. V was trimmed by 5 bases and J by 2 bases, leaving 5 bases between them. CDR3 length: 11 amino acids. CDR3 bases: TGCGCCAGCAGGGGAGCCTACGAGCAGTACTTC. Translated: CASRGAYEQYF.

This clonotype occurred a few times. The CDR3 DNA reads as TGCAGCGTTGCCCCCGGGGGAGTGTTGGAAGCTTTCTTT. It translates to CSVAPGGVLEAFF. This rearrangement joins TRBV29-1 to TRBJ1-1; weak D call: TRBD1 (5 bases). The CDR3 has 13 amino acids. V was clipped by 4 bases and J by 8 bases, with 17 bases between them. The germline V gene encodes CDR1 SQVTM and CDR2 ANQGSEA.

This clonotype has a count of ten or more. The chain employs TRBV20-1 and TRBJ2-7; D is perhaps TRBD2 (6 bases). Germline V gene data show CDR1 as DFQATT and CDR2 as SNEGSKA (reference sequence). With 1 base removed from V and 3 bases from J, the gap between germline ends came to 13 bases. The CDR3 length is 14 residues. The CDR3 is CSARGGKGNYEQYF. CDR3 nucleotides: TGCAGTGCTAGAGGCGGGAAGGGTAACTACGAGCAGTACTTC.

In this sample, this clonotype turned up once. This may arise from a read error, as a much more abundant clone is one base away. V usage is TRBV12-3 or TRBV12-4 and J usage is TRBJ2-1; D unclear. V lost 10 bases, J lost 0 bases, and 16 bases lay in between. The CDR3 runs to 15 residues. CDR3 sequence (DNA): TGTGCCAACAGCGTTACTTTAAACTCCTACAATGAGCAGTTCTTC. Protein sequence: CANSVTLNSYNEQFF.

This clonotype has ten or more counts. The V gene is TRBV6-5, the J gene TRBJ1-4; D not resolved. Looked up from germline, CDR1 is MNHEY and CDR2 is SVGAGI. V was pared by 0 bases and J by 12 bases, with 17 bases between. This CDR3 has 15 amino acids. The CDR3 DNA follows: TGTGCCAGCAGTTACTCGAGGCGGAATAGGGAGGAACTGTTTTTT. It specifies CASSYSRRNREELFF.

This chain connects TRBV14 to TRBJ2-7; D perhaps matches TRBD2 (5 bases). Germline assignment: CDR1 SGHDN and CDR2 FVKESK. The CDR3 extends over 15 amino acids. V was clipped by 10 bases and J by 0 bases, with 19 bases between them. The CDR3 region is CANECTGSISYEQYF. For the CDR3, the DNA is TGTGCCAACGAATGTACGGGATCCATCTCCTACGAGCAGTACTTC.

The sample holds many counts of this clonotype. CDR3 residues: CASRSAGGTGELFF. Here the CDR3 DNA reads TGCGCCAGTCGGAGCGCGGGAGGCACCGGGGAGCTGTTTTTT. The rearrangement links TRBV10-2 to TRBJ2-2, with 8 bases identical to TRBD2. CDR3 length: 14 amino acids. Germline loops: CDR1 WSHSY, CDR2 SAAADI. After removal of 9 bases from V and 4 bases from J, the junction contained 7 bases not matched to a gene.

This clonotype was picked up a small number of times. The chain couples TRBV3-1 to TRBJ2-5; TRBD2 is a possible D gene (5 bases). V was cut by 4 bases and J by 2 bases, with 14 bases left in between. Germline V gives CDR1 LGHDT, CDR2 YNNKEL (reference sequence). The CDR3 covers 15 residues. The CDR3 DNA reads TGTGCCAGCAGCCCAGGAGCGGAGACGCAAGAGACCCAGTACTTC. This translates into CASSPGAETQETQYF.

This clonotype was counted many times. J is TRBJ2-7 and V is TRBV20-1, with 9 bases fitting TRBD2. The germline CDR1 and CDR2 sequences are DFQATT and SNEGSKA (reference sequence). Germline trimming cut 0 bases from V and 7 bases from J; bases unmatched to any gene: 10. The CDR3 spans 15 residues. Here the CDR3 DNA reads TGCAGTGCTAGAGATTGGGCGGGAGGGCCGCGTGAGCAGTACTTC. This sequence encodes CSARDWAGGPREQYF.

In DNA, the CDR3 is TGTGCCAGCAGCCAGGCACTAGCGTCACAAGAGACCCAGTACTTC. Translated, it gives CASSQALASQETQYF. The chain uses TRBV14 and TRBJ2-5, with 7 bases matching TRBD2. This CDR3 region has 15 residues. Losses at the gene ends were 3 bases for V and 2 bases for J; bases not matched to a gene: 6. Germline V gives CDR1 SGHDN, CDR2 FVKESK.

This clonotype appeared a few times. This sequence joins TRBV30 and TRBJ2-6, with no clear D. CDR3 length: 14 residues. V shed 2 bases and J shed 0 bases, with 5 bases lying between them. CDR1 and CDR2 from the germline V gene are GTSNPN and SVGIG (reference sequence). In DNA, the CDR3 is TGTGCCTGGAGTTCGGGCTCTGGGGCCAACGTCCTGACTTTC. Translation gives CAWSSGSGANVLTF.

J is TRBJ2-1 and V is TRBV3-1, with 7 bases identical to TRBD2. Per the germline V gene, CDR1 is LGHDT and CDR2 is YNNKEL (reference sequence). The length of the CDR3 is 18 residues. V was clipped by 10 bases and J by 0 bases; unmatched bases: 18. The CDR3 DNA reads as TGTGCCATCTGCTCCCCTTCCAGCGGGGTGAGCTCCTACAATGAGCAGTTCTTC. It specifies CAICSPSSGVSSYNEQFF.

This rearrangement joins TRBV28 to TRBJ2-7; 8 bases are shared with TRBD2. Germline values: CDR1 MDHEN, CDR2 SYDVKM. CDR3 size: 15 residues. V shed 5 bases and J 10 bases; nucleotides not matched to a gene: 16. The CDR3 sequence is CASSPPGGRWVSQYF. The CDR3 bases are TGTGCCAGCAGTCCCCCGGGAGGGCGCTGGGTCTCACAGTACTTC.

This clonotype was seen many times. The rearrangement joins TRBV20-1 to TRBJ2-5; D assignment may be TRBD1 or TRBD2 (5 bases each). The CDR3 consists of 15 residues. V was clipped by 4 bases and J by 3 bases, with 18 bases between them. The germline V gene encodes CDR1 DFQATT and CDR2 SNEGSKA (reference sequence). CDR3 in amino acids: CSANGADRFEETQYF. The CDR3 nucleotides are TGCAGTGCTAACGGGGCAGATCGATTTGAAGAGACCCAGTACTTC.

Only a few counts were recorded for this clonotype. The chain joins TRBV20-1 to TRBJ2-6, with TRBD1 matching 9 bases. In germline, CDR1 is DFQATT, CDR2 SNEGSKA (reference sequence). The V segment lost 6 bases and the J segment 1 base; nucleotides outside the gene matches: 7. The CDR3 contains 16 residues. The CDR3 here is CSAQGQGRSGANVLTF. The CDR3 DNA follows: TGCAGTGCCCAGGGACAGGGAAGGTCTGGGGCCAACGTCCTGACTTTC.

In this sample, this clonotype turned up once. One junction end does not reproduce the germline sequence, and a read error may be involved. This chain uses TRBV18 with TRBJ2-1, with a possible D match to TRBD1 (5 bases). Per germline, CDR1 KGHSH and CDR2 LQKENI. The CDR3 contains 13 residues. CDR3 protein: CARSSYQGNVQFF. In nucleotides, the CDR3 is TGTGCCAGATCATCCTATCAGGGCAATGTGCAGTTCTTC.

This chain joins TRBV20-1 and TRBJ2-1; TRBD2 agrees at 8 bases. Germline values: CDR1 DFQATT, CDR2 SNEGSKA (reference sequence). The CDR3 loop spans 16 amino acids. Losses at the gene ends were 8 bases for V and 2 bases for J; bases not matched to a gene: 14. The CDR3 here is CSYTESGGRPYNEQFF. CDR3 nucleotides: TGCAGTTACACCGAATCGGGGGGGAGGCCCTACAATGAGCAGTTCTTC.

J is TRBJ2-5 and V is TRBV12-3 or TRBV12-4; TRBD2 agrees at 11 bases. V gave up 5 bases and J gave up 3 bases; unmatched junction bases: 5. The CDR3 runs to 15 residues. The CDR3 coding sequence is TGTGCCAGCAGTCTCCAACTAGCGGGAGAAGAGACCCAGTACTTC. This translates into CASSLQLAGEETQYF.

Only a few counts were recorded for this clonotype. This chain uses TRBV12-3 or TRBV12-4 with TRBJ2-2; 9 bases agree with TRBD1. V shed 7 bases, J shed 7 bases, and the junction held 10 bases outside the gene matches. The CDR3 covers 15 residues. The CDR3 sequence: CASTTDRGGNGELFF. CDR3 in DNA: TGTGCCAGCACAACGGACAGGGGAGGTAACGGGGAGCTGTTTTTT.

This clonotype was observed many times. The chain couples TRBV27 to TRBJ2-3, with TRBD2 matching 13 bases. CDR3 length: 19 amino acids. Germline assignment: CDR1 MNHEY and CDR2 SMNVEV (reference sequence). Unmatched junction bases numbered 14, after V lost 6 bases and J lost 2 bases. CDR3 amino acids: CASSALAGGLPDSTDTQYF. The CDR3 region has the DNA TGTGCCAGCAGCGCACTAGCGGGAGGGCTCCCCGATTCCACAGATACGCAGTATTTT.

This clonotype was picked up many times. CDR3: CASSESGGLAKNIQYF. CDR3 nucleotides: TGCGCCAGCAGTGAGTCGGGAGGGTTGGCCAAAAACATTCAGTACTTC. The rearrangement uses TRBV10-2 and TRBJ2-4; 7 nucleotides line up with TRBD2. Germline assignment: CDR1 WSHSY and CDR2 SAAADI. Unmatched junction bases numbered 3, after V lost 0 bases and J lost 1 base. The CDR3 is made up of 16 amino acids.

This clonotype occurred a few times. J is TRBJ1-3 and V is TRBV5-1, with D unresolved. Germline values: CDR1 SGHRS, CDR2 YFSETQ. V lost 0 bases and J 3 bases, leaving 7 bases between the germline ends. The CDR3 contains 14 residues. CDR3 nucleotides: TGCGCCAGCAGCTTGGATACAGTTGGAAACACCATATATTTT. Translation gives CASSLDTVGNTIYF.

This clonotype was seen ten or more times. The chain recombines TRBV5-1 with TRBJ2-7, with 9 bases fitting TRBD2. CDR3 size: 15 residues. V was pared by 3 bases and J by 4 bases, with 8 bases of the junction left unmatched. The germline gives CDR1 SGHRS, CDR2 YFSETQ. The CDR3 region has the DNA TGCGCCAGCAGCTCCATTAGCGGGAGTCGGTACGAGCAGTACTTC. Residues: CASSSISGSRYEQYF.

In this sample, this clonotype turned up many times. This sequence joins TRBV20-1 and TRBJ2-4, with a weak D call TRBD1 (7 bases). This CDR3 is 15 amino acids long. Germline CDR1 reads DFQATT; CDR2 reads SNEGSKA (reference sequence). Trimming pared 4 bases from V and 0 bases from J, leaving 13 bases between. CDR3 nucleotides: TGCAGTGCTAAGGAGGGGGCTTTAGCCAAAAACATTCAGTACTTC. It codes for CSAKEGALAKNIQYF.

The chain employs TRBV20-1 and TRBJ2-1, with unresolved D. Germline V gene lookup returns CDR1 DFQATT and CDR2 SNEGSKA (reference sequence). CDR3 length: 15 residues. V was cut by 0 bases and J by 9 bases, with 18 bases left in between. DNA of the CDR3: TGCAGTGCTAGAGATCGATCTAGTCCCTGGGGTGAGCAGTTCTTC. Translating it yields CSARDRSSPWGEQFF.

This clonotype was recorded many times. The chain employs TRBV5-5 and TRBJ1-3; D remains unclear. The CDR3 is 12 amino acids. V was trimmed by 2 bases and J by 5 bases, leaving 5 bases between them. Germline V CDR1 and CDR2: SGHKS, YYEKEE (reference sequence). The CDR3 DNA reads as TGTGCCAGCAGCTTCAACCGAAACACCATATATTTT. Translating gives CASSFNRNTIYF.